This T cell receptor (beta chain) was recovered during a study of blood T cell repertoires in COVID-19. The overall study: The samples span acute and convalescent COVID-19 from the United States, Italy and Spain. PBMCs, B-cell-depleted T cells, or T cells provided the cDNA or gDNA that made up the material.

As processed by the authors: Estimates of nucleated cell counts were drawn from the amplification of reference gene primers. The table came from immunoSEQ multiplex PCR; TCRdb's copy has only in-frame clones and leaves some out. V, J and clone size are those of that table, while D and trimming were read from the DNA. The table records 210,000 or so clones, approximately 82% of them present only once. The receptor comes from a man aged 50 or older with active or convalescent COVID-19. Sequencing was performed on peripheral blood.

The CDR3 DNA reads TGTGCCAGCAGTTACGGAGGACAGGTTTACGAGCAGTACTTC. Translated, it gives CASSYGGQVYEQYF. The chain joins TRBV6-5 to TRBJ2-7; 7 bases line up with TRBD1. CDR3 length: 14 amino acids. The trim removed 2 bases at V and 4 bases at J, leaving 5 bases unmatched. CDR1 and CDR2 (germline): MNHEY, SVGAGI.